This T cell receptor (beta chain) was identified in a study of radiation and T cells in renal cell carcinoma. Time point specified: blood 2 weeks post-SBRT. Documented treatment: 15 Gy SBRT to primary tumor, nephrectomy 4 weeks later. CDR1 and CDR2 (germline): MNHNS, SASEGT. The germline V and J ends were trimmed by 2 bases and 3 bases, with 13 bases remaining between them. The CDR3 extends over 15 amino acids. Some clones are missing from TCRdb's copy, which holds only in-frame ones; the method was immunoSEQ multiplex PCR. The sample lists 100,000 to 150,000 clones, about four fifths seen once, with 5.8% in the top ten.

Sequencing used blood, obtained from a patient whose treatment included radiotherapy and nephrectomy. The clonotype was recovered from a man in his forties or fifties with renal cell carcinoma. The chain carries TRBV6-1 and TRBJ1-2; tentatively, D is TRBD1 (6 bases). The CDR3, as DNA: TGTGCCAGCAGTGAAACCGGGGGCTCGGACTATGGCTACACCTTC. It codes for CASSETGGSDYGYTF.